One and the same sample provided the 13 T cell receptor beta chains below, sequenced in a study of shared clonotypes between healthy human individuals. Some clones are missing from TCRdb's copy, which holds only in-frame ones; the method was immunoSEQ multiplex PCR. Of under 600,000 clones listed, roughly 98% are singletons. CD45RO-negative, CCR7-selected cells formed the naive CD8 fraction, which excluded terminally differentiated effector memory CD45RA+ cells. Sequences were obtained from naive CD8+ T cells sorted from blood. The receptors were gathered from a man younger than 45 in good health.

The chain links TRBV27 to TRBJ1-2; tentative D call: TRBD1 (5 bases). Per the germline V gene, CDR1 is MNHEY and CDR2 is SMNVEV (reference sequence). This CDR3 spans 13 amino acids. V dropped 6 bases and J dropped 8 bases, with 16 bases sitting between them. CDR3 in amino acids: CASSLHWGLGYTF. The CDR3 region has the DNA TGTGCCAGCAGCCTACATTGGGGGTTAGGCTACACCTTC.

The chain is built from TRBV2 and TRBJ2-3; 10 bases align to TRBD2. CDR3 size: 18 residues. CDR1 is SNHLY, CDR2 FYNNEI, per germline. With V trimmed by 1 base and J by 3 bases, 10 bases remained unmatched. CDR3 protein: CASSEEASGSVRTDTQYF. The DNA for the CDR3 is TGTGCCAGCAGTGAAGAGGCTAGCGGGAGCGTTCGGACAGATACGCAGTATTTT.

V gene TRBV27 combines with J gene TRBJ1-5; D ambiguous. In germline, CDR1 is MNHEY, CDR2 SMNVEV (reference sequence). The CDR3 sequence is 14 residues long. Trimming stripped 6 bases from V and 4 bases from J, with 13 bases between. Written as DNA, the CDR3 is TGTGCCAGCAGCCTGGGCCACGTAAATCAGCCCCAGCATTTT. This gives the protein CASSLGHVNQPQHF.

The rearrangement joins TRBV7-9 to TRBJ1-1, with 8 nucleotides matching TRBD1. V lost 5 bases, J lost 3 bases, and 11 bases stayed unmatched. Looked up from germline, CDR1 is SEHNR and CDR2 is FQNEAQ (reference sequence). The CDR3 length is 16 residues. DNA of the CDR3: TGTGCCAGCAGCAGCTCCCGGACAGGGAGGGACACTGAAGCTTTCTTT. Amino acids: CASSSSRTGRDTEAFF.

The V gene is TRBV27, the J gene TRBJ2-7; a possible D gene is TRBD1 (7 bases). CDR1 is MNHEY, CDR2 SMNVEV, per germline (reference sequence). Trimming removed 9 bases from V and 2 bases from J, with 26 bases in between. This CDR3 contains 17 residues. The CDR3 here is CASSPGGVSTGPYEQYF. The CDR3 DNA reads TGTGCCAGTAGTCCCGGAGGGGTTTCGACAGGGCCCTACGAGCAGTACTTC.

The CDR3 DNA reads TGTGCCAGCAGCCAAGAATGGCCCCTGGGCTCCTACAATGAGCAGTTCTTC. Protein sequence: CASSQEWPLGSYNEQFF. The chain has TRBV14 and TRBJ2-1; no clear D gene. The CDR3 contains 17 residues. The V gene's germline CDR1 is SGHDN and CDR2 FVKESK. The V and J ends lost 0 bases and 0 bases respectively, with 12 bases between them. Combining the CDR3 with reference TRBV14 and TRBJ2-1 gives the whole variable domain EAGVTQFPSHSVIEKGQTVTLRCDPISGHDNLYWYRRVMGKEIKFLLHFVKESKQDESGMPNNRFLAERTGGTYSTLKVQPAELEDSGVYFCASSQEWPLGSYNEQFFGPGTRLTVL.

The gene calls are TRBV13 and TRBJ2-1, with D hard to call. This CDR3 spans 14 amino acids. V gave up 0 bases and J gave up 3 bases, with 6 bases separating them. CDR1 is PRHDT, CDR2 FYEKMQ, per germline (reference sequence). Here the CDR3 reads CASSLGTNYNEQFF. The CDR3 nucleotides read TGTGCCAGCAGCTTAGGGACAAACTACAATGAGCAGTTCTTC.

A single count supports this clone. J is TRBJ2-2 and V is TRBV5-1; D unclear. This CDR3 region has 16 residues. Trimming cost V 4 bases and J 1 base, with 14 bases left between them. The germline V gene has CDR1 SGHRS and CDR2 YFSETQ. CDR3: CASSHPRDGNTGELFF. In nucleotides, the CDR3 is TGCGCCAGCAGCCACCCCCGAGACGGGAACACCGGGGAGCTGTTTTTT.

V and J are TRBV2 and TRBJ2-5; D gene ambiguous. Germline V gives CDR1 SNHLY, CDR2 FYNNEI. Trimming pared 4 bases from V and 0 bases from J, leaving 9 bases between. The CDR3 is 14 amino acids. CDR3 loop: CASSGTEYQETQYF. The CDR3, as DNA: TGTGCCAGCAGTGGCACAGAATACCAAGAGACCCAGTACTTC. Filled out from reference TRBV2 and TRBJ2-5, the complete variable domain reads EPEVTQTPSHQVTQMGQEVILRCVPISNHLYFYWYRQILGQKVEFLVSFYNNEISEKSEIFDDQFSVERPDGSNFTLKIRSTKLEDSAMYFCASSGTEYQETQYFGPGTRLLVL.

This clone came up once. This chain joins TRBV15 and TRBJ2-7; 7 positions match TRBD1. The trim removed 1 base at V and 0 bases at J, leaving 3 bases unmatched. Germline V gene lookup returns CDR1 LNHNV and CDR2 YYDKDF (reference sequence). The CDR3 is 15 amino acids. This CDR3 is CATSRAGQSSYEQYF. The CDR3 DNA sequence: TGTGCCACCAGCAGAGCGGGACAGTCCTCCTACGAGCAGTACTTC.

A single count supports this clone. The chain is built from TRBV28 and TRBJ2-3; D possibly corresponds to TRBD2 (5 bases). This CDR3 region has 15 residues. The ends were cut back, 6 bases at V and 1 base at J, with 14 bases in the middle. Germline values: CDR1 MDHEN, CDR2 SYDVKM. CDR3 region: CASRQTNAGTDTQYF. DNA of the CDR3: TGTGCCAGCAGACAGACTAACGCGGGCACAGATACGCAGTATTTT.

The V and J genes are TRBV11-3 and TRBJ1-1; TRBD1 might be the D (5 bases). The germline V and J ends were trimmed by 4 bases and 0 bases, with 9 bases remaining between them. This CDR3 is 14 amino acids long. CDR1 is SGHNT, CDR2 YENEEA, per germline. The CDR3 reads CASSSGFMNTEAFF. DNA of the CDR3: TGTGCCAGCAGCTCAGGGTTCATGAACACTGAAGCTTTCTTT.

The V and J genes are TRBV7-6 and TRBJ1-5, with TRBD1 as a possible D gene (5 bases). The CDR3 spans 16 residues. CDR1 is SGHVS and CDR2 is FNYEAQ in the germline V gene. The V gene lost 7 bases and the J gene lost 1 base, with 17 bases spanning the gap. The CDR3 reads CASTPGEGRSNQPQHF. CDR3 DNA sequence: TGTGCCAGCACCCCCGGGGAGGGGAGGAGCAATCAGCCCCAGCATTTT. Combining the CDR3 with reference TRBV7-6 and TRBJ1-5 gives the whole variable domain GAGVSQSPRYKVTKRGQDVALRCDPISGHVSLYWYRQALGQGPEFLTYFNYEAQQDKSGLPNDRFSAERPEGSISTLTIQRTEQRDSAMYRCASTPGEGRSNQPQHFGDGTRLSIL.